Shown below are 14 T cell receptor beta chains from a single sample sequenced in a study of blood T cell repertoires in COVID-19. Method: immunoSEQ multiplex PCR; TCRdb's copy keeps in-frame clones and lacks some. The data show under 80,000 clones, roughly nine tenths seen once. Sequencing used peripheral blood. All receptors derive from a man between 45 and 60 years old with active COVID-19.

This clone showed up just once. V is TRBV30 and J is TRBJ2-1, with D hard to call. V was trimmed by 0 bases and J by 3 bases, leaving 6 bases between them. Germline V CDR1 and CDR2: GTSNPN, SVGIG (reference sequence). The CDR3 runs to 13 residues. The CDR3 nucleotides read TGTGCCTGGAGTGTAACAGTCTACAATGAGCAGTTCTTC. This encodes CAWSVTVYNEQFF. The variable domain in full, with the rest retrieved from reference TRBV30 and TRBJ2-1, is SQTIHQWPATLVQPVGSPLSLECTVEGTSNPNLYWYRQAAGRGLQLLFYSVGIGQISSEVPQNLSASRPQDRQFILSSKKLLLSDSGFYLCAWSVTVYNEQFFGPGTRLTVL.

V gene TRBV30 combines with J gene TRBJ2-1, with D possibly matching TRBD2 (5 bases). This CDR3 has 13 residues. Trimming cost V 3 bases and J 6 bases, with 12 bases left between them. Per germline, CDR1 GTSNPN and CDR2 SVGIG (reference sequence). Here the CDR3 DNA reads TGTGCCTGGAGCCCTGGACTCCGCAATGAGCAGTTCTTC. It encodes CAWSPGLRNEQFF.

The rearrangement uses TRBV15 and TRBJ2-7, with a weak D call TRBD1 (6 bases). The CDR3 runs to 16 residues. Germline-derived CDR1 and CDR2 are LNHNV and YYDKDF (reference sequence). The ends were cut back, 1 base at V and 0 bases at J, with 13 bases in the middle. CDR3 nucleotide sequence: TGTGCCACCAGCAGAGTACCGGTACAGGGCTCCTACGAGCAGTACTTC. It translates to CATSRVPVQGSYEQYF.

The J gene is TRBJ2-7, the V gene TRBV11-3; D may be TRBD2 (6 bases). The V gene's germline CDR1 is SGHNT and CDR2 YENEEA. CDR3 length: 13 amino acids. Trimming left V 5 bases short and J 5 bases short, with 13 bases between. CDR3 sequence: CASSPGPGDEQYF. As DNA, the CDR3 is TGTGCCAGCAGCCCCGGCCCGGGAGACGAGCAGTACTTC.

This clone appeared a single time. The chain joins TRBV27 to TRBJ2-2, with D hard to call. Trimming cost V 6 bases and J 8 bases, with 10 bases left between them. Germline values: CDR1 MNHEY, CDR2 SMNVEV (reference sequence). The CDR3 length is 12 residues. The CDR3 spells CASSLIRGELFF. The DNA for the CDR3 is TGTGCCAGCAGCCTGATCAGGGGGGAGCTGTTTTTT.

V and J are TRBV6-5 and TRBJ2-3; tentative D call: TRBD1 (6 bases). Looked up from germline, CDR1 is MNHEY and CDR2 is SVGAGI. This CDR3 comprises 15 residues. V shed 8 bases and J shed 2 bases, with 17 bases lying between them. The CDR3: CASFDRLTYTDTQYF. CDR3 nucleotide sequence: TGTGCCAGCTTCGACAGGCTCACCTACACAGATACGCAGTATTTT.

The chain joins TRBV5-1 to TRBJ2-5; 9 bases align to TRBD2. This CDR3 has 14 amino acids. The germline gives CDR1 SGHRS, CDR2 YFSETQ. V lost 5 bases, J lost 2 bases, and 4 bases stayed unmatched. CDR3 nucleotides: TGCGCCAGCAGGTTGACTAGCGGACAAGAGACCCAGTACTTC. It yields the protein CASRLTSGQETQYF.

The chain carries TRBV19 and TRBJ2-1; 10 nucleotides match TRBD2. CDR3 length: 13 amino acids. The junction had 2 bases not matched to a gene; V was cut back by 8 bases and J by 4 bases. Germline assignment: CDR1 LNHDA and CDR2 SQIVND (reference sequence). DNA for the CDR3: TGTGCCAGTGGGACTAGCGTTTACAATGAGCAGTTCTTC. As protein: CASGTSVYNEQFF.

The rearrangement joins TRBV5-4 to TRBJ2-1; D remains unclear. The germline gives CDR1 SGHNT, CDR2 YYREEE (reference sequence). V dropped 2 bases and J dropped 0 bases, with 6 bases sitting between them. The CDR3 is 14 residues long. The DNA of the CDR3 is TGTGCCAGCAGCTTATCATCCTCCTACAATGAGCAGTTCTTC. Protein: CASSLSSSYNEQFF.

The CDR3 sequence: CASSLGGRPTDTQYF. The DNA for the CDR3 is TGTGCCAGCAGCTTAGGCGGGAGGCCCACAGATACGCAGTATTTT. The chain is built from TRBV7-8 and TRBJ2-3; 8 bases align to TRBD2. CDR3 length equals 15 residues. The germline V gene has CDR1 SGHVS and CDR2 FQNEAQ. After removal of 1 base from V and 2 bases from J, the junction contained 2 bases not matched to a gene.

This clone was found a few times. The V and J genes are TRBV12-3 or TRBV12-4 and TRBJ1-6; D gene ambiguous. Trimming shortened V by 7 bases and J by 6 bases, and 10 bases separated the two germline ends. CDR3 length equals 13 residues. The CDR3 nucleotides read TGTGCCAGCAAGCGAGTGGGTAATTCACCCCTCCACTTT. It specifies CASKRVGNSPLHF.

This chain uses TRBV14 with TRBJ2-2; D remains ambiguous. The V end lost 2 bases, the J end lost 7 bases, and 14 bases lay between the germline ends. CDR3 length: 15 amino acids. In germline, CDR1 is SGHDN, CDR2 FVKESK. The CDR3 nucleotides are TGTGCCAGCAGCCAAACAATCATCACGGGCGGGGAGCTGTTTTTT. Translation: CASSQTIITGGELFF. Together with reference TRBV14 and TRBJ2-2, the CDR3 gives the full variable domain: EAGVTQFPSHSVIEKGQTVTLRCDPISGHDNLYWYRRVMGKEIKFLLHFVKESKQDESGMPNNRFLAERTGGTYSTLKVQPAELEDSGVYFCASSQTIITGGELFFGEGSRLTVL.

The CDR3 reads CSVLKLTEISYEQYF. The DNA for the CDR3 is TGCAGCGTTTTGAAACTGACAGAAATCTCCTACGAGCAGTACTTC. The chain couples TRBV29-1 to TRBJ2-7, with D possibly being TRBD1 (5 bases). This CDR3 has 15 amino acids. The ends were cut back, 5 bases at V and 0 bases at J, with 17 bases in the middle. CDR1 is SQVTM, CDR2 ANQGSEA, per germline.

The chain joins TRBV4-2 to TRBJ2-1, with TRBD1 as a possible D gene (6 bases). CDR1 is LGHNA and CDR2 is YNFKEQ in the germline V gene. This CDR3 has 15 residues. V was clipped by 2 bases and J by 8 bases, with 16 bases between them. The CDR3 DNA reads as TGTGCCAGCAGCCAAACAGGGAAAGGACTCCATGAGCAGTTCTTC. Translation gives CASSQTGKGLHEQFF.